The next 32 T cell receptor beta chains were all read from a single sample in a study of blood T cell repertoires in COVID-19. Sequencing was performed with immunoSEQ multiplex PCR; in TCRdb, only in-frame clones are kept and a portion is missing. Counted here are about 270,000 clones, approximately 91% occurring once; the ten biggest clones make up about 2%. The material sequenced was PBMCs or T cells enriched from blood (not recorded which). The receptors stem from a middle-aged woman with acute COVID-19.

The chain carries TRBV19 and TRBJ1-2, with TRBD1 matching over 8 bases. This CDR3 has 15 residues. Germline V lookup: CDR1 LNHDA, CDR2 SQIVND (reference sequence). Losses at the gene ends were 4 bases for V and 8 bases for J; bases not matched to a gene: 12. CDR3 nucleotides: TGTGCCAGTAGTAGCGGACAGGGAGAGGTGGGCGGCTACACCTTC. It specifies CASSSGQGEVGGYTF.

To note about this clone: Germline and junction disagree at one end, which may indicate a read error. CDR3 nucleotide sequence: TGTGCCAGCAGCCTAGCGGGGGGGCCCTACGAGCAGTACTTC. Translated: CASSLAGGPYEQYF. This chain uses TRBV7-2 with TRBJ2-7, with 12 bases that match TRBD2. CDR1 is SGHTA, CDR2 FQGNSA, per germline. The CDR3 runs 14 residues. Variable domain in full (rest from reference TRBV7-2 and TRBJ2-7): GAGVSQSPSNKVTEKGKDVELRCDPISGHTALYWYRQSLGQGLEFLIYFQGNSAPDKSGLPSDRFSAERTGGSVSTLTIQRTQQEDSAVYLCASSLAGGPYEQYFGPGTRLTVT.

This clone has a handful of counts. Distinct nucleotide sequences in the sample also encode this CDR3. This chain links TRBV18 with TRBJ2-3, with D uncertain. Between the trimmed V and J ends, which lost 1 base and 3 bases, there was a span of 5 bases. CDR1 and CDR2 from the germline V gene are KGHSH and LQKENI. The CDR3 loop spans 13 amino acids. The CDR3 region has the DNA TGTGCCAGCTCACCACGGAGAACAGATACGCAGTATTTT. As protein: CASSPRRTDTQYF.

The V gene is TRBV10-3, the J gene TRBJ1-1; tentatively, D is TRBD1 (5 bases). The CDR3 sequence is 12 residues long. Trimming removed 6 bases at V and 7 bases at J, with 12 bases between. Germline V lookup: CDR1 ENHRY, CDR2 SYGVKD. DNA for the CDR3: TGTGCCATCAGATCGAGACAGTATGAAGCTTTCTTT. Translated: CAIRSRQYEAFF.

This CDR3 reads CASSSHRDQPQHF. The CDR3 DNA reads TGTGCCAGCAGCTCCCACAGGGATCAGCCCCAGCATTTT. The rearrangement uses TRBV7-2 and TRBJ1-5, with a possible D match to TRBD1 (6 bases). Germline CDR1 SGHTA, CDR2 FQGNSA. Trimming took off 4 bases at V and 5 bases at J, with 9 bases between the two ends. The length of the CDR3 is 13 residues. The full variable domain, its missing parts supplied by reference TRBV7-2 and TRBJ1-5, is GAGVSQSPSNKVTEKGKDVELRCDPISGHTALYWYRQSLGQGLEFLIYFQGNSAPDKSGLPSDRFSAERTGGSVSTLTIQRTQQEDSAVYLCASSSHRDQPQHFGDGTRLSIL.

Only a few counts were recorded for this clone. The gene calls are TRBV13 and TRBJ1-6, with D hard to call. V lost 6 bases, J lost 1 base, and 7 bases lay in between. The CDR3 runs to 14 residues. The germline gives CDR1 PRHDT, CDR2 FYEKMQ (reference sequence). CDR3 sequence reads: CASSHFSYNSPLHF. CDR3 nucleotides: TGTGCCAGCAGTCATTTTTCCTATAATTCACCCCTCCACTTT.

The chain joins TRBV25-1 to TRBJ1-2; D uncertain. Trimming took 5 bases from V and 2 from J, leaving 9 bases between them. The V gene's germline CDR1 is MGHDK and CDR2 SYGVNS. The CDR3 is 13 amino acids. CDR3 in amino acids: CASSSAVNYGYTF. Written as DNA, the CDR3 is TGTGCCAGCAGTTCGGCGGTGAACTATGGCTACACCTTC.

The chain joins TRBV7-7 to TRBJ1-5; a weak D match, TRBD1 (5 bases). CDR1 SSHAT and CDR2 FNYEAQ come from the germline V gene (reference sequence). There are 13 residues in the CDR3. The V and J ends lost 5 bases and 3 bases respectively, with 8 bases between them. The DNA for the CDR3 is TGTGCCAGCAGCCCAGGGTACAATCAGCCCCAGCATTTT. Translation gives CASSPGYNQPQHF.

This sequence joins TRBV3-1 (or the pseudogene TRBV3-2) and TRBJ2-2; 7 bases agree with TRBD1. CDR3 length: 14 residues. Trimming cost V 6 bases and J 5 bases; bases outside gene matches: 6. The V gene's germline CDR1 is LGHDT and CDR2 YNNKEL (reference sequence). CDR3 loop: CASRVTGNTGELFF. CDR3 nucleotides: TGTGCCAGCAGGGTGACAGGGAATACCGGGGAGCTGTTTTTT.

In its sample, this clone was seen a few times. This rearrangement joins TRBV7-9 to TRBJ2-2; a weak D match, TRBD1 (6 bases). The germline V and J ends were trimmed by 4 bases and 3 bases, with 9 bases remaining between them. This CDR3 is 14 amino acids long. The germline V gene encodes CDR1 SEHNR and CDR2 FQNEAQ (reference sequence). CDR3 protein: CASSSNRDTGELFF. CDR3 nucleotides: TGTGCCAGCAGCTCAAACAGGGACACCGGGGAGCTGTTTTTT.

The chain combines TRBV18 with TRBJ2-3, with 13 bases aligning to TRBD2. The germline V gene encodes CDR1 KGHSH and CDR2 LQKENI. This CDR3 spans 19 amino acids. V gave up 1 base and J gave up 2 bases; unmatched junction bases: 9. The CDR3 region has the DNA TGTGCCAGCTCACCACTAGGACTAGCGGGAGCCCTTTACACAGATACGCAGTATTTT. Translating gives CASSPLGLAGALYTDTQYF.

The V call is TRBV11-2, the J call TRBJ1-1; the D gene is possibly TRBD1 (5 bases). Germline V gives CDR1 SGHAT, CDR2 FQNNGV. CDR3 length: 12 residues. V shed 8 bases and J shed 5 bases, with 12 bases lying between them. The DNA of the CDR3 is TGTGCCAGCCGGGGACTAGGGACTGAAGCTTTCTTT. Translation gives CASRGLGTEAFF.

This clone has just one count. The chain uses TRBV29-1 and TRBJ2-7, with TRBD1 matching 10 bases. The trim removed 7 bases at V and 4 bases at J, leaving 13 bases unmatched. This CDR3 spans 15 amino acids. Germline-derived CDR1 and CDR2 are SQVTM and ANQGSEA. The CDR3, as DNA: TGCAGCGCCGGGATCCGGGACAGGGGATTGTACGAGCAGTACTTC. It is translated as CSAGIRDRGLYEQYF.

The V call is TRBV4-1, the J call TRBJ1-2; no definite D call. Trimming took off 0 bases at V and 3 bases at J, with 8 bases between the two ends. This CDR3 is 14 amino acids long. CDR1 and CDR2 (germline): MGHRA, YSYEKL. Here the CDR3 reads CASSQDGYYYGYTF. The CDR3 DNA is TGCGCCAGCAGCCAAGATGGTTACTACTATGGCTACACCTTC.

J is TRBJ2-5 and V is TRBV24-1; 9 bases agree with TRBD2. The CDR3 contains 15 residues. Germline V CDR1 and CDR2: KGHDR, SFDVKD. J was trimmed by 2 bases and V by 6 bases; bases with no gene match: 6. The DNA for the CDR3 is TGTGCCACCAGTCCTAGCGGGAAACCTCAAGAGACCCAGTACTTC. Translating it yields CATSPSGKPQETQYF.

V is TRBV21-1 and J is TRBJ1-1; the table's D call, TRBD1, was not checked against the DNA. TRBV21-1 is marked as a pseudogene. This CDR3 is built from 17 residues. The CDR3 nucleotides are TGTGCCAGCAGCCGCCCAGACAGCTTACGTCCGAACACTGAAGCTTTCTTT. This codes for CASSRPDSLRPNTEAFF.

CDR3 nucleotide sequence: TGTGCCAGCTCAGGAGTTACAGGGATTGCTGGAAACACCATATATTTT. This gives the protein CASSGVTGIAGNTIYF. This chain uses TRBV18 with TRBJ1-3; tentatively, D is TRBD1 (6 bases). The V gene's germline CDR1 is KGHSH and CDR2 LQKENI. The CDR3 extends over 16 amino acids. With 5 bases removed from V and 2 bases from J, the gap between germline ends came to 16 bases.

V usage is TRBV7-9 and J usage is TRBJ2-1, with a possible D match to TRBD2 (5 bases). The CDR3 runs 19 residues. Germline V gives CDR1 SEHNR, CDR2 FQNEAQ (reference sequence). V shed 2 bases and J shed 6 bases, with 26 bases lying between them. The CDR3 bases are TGTGCCAGCAGCTTAACGTTCGGTAGCGCTACGAGGGTACCCAATGAGCAGTTCTTC. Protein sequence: CASSLTFGSATRVPNEQFF.

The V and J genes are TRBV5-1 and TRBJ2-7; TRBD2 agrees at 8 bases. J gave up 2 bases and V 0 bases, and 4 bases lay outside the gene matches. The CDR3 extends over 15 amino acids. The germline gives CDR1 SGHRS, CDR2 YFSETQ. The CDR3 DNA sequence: TGCGCCAGCAGCTTGGGGGGACTAGGTACCTACGAGCAGTACTTC. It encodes CASSLGGLGTYEQYF.

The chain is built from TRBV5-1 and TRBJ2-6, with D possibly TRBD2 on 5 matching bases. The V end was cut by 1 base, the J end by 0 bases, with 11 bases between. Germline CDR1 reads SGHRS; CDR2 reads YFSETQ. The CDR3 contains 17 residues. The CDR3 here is CASSLLPRDSGANVLTF. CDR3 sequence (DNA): TGCGCCAGCAGCTTGCTCCCCCGGGACTCTGGGGCCAACGTCCTGACTTTC.

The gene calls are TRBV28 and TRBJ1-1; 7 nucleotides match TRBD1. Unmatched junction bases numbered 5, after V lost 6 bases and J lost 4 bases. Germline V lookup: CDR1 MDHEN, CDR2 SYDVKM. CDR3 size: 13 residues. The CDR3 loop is CASRTGTGTEAFF. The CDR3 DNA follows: TGTGCCAGCAGGACAGGGACCGGCACTGAAGCTTTCTTT.

The CDR3 coding sequence is TGTGCCAGTAGTGTCCAGGGAGGCACCGGGGAGCTGTTTTTT. Protein product: CASSVQGGTGELFF. This sequence joins TRBV19 and TRBJ2-2; D is perhaps TRBD2 (6 bases). Deletions cut 5 bases from V and 4 bases from J, with 11 bases between. The CDR3 spans 14 residues. Germline V gene sequence: CDR1 LNHDA, CDR2 SQIVND (reference sequence). The variable domain in full, with the rest retrieved from reference TRBV19 and TRBJ2-2, is DGGITQSPKYLFRKEGQNVTLSCEQNLNHDAMYWYRQDPGQGLRLIYYSQIVNDFQKGDIAEGYSVSREKKESFPLTVTSAQKNPTAFYLCASSVQGGTGELFFGEGSRLTVL.

Here the CDR3 DNA reads TGCAGCGTTGCACTAGCAACCGGGGAGCTGTTTTTT. It yields the protein CSVALATGELFF. This rearrangement joins TRBV29-1 to TRBJ2-2, with D possibly matching TRBD2 (6 bases). The V and J ends lost 4 bases and 5 bases respectively, with 8 bases between them. Germline CDR1 reads SQVTM; CDR2 reads ANQGSEA. The CDR3 runs 12 residues.

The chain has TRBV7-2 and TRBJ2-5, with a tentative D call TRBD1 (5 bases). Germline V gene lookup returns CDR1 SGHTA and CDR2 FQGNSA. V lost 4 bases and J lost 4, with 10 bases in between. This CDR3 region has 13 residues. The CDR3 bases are TGTGCCAGCAGCTCCAGGGATGCAGAGACCCAGTACTTC. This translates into CASSSRDAETQYF. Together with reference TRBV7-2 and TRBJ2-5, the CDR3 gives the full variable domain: GAGVSQSPSNKVTEKGKDVELRCDPISGHTALYWYRQSLGQGLEFLIYFQGNSAPDKSGLPSDRFSAERTGGSVSTLTIQRTQQEDSAVYLCASSSRDAETQYFGPGTRLLVL.

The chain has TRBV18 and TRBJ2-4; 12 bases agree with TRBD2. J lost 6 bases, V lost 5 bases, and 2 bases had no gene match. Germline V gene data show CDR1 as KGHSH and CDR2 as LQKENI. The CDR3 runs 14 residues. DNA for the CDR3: TGTGCCAGCTCAGGGACTAGCGGGTTAAACATTCAGTACTTC. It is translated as CASSGTSGLNIQYF.

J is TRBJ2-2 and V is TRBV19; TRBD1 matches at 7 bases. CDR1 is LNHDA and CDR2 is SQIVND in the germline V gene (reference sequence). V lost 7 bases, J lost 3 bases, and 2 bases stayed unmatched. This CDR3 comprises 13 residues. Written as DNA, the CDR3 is TGTGCCAGTACCGGGACAGACACCGGGGAGCTGTTTTTT. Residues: CASTGTDTGELFF. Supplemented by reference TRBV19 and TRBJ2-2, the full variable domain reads DGGITQSPKYLFRKEGQNVTLSCEQNLNHDAMYWYRQDPGQGLRLIYYSQIVNDFQKGDIAEGYSVSREKKESFPLTVTSAQKNPTAFYLCASTGTDTGELFFGEGSRLTVL.

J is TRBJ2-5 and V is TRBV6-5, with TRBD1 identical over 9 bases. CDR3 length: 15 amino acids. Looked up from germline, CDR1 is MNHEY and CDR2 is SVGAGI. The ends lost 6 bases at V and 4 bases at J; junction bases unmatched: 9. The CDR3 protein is CASSPTGGLRETQYF. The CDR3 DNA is TGTGCCAGCAGCCCAACAGGGGGCTTACGAGAGACCCAGTACTTC.

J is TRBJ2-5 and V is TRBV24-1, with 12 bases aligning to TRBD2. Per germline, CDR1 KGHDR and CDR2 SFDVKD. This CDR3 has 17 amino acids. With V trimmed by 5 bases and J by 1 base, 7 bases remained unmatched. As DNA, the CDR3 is TGTGCCACCAGTGCTCCAGGACTAGCGGGGAGCCAAGAGACCCAGTACTTC. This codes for CATSAPGLAGSQETQYF.

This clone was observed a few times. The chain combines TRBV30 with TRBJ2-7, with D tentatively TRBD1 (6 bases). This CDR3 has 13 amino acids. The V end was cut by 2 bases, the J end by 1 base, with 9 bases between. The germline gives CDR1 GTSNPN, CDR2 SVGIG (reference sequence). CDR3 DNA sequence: TGTGCCTGGAGTCCTGGGACATCCTACGAGCAGTACTTC. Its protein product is CAWSPGTSYEQYF.

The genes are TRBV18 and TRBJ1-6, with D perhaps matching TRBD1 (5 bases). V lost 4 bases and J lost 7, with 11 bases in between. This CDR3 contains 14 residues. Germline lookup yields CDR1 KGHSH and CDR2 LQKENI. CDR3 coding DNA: TGTGCCAGCTCACGGGACTTACAGAATTCACCCCTCCACTTT. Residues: CASSRDLQNSPLHF. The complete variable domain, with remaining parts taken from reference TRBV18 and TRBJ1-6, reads NAGVMQNPRHLVRRRGQEARLRCSPMKGHSHVYWYRQLPEEGLKFMVYLQKENIIDESGMPKERFSAEFPKEGPSILRIQQVVRGDSAAYFCASSRDLQNSPLHFGNGTRLTVT.

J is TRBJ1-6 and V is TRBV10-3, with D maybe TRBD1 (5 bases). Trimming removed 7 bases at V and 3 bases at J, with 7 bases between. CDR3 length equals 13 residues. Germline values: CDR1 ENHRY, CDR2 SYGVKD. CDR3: CAIKQDYNSPLHF. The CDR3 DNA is TGTGCCATCAAACAGGACTATAATTCACCCCTCCACTTT.

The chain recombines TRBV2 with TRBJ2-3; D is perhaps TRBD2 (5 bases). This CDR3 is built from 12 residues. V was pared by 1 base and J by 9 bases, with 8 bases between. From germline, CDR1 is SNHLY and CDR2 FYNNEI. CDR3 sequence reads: CASSEGSGTQYF. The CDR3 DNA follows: TGTGCCAGCAGTGAAGGTTCGGGGACGCAGTATTTT. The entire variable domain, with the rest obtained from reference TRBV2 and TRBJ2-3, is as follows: EPEVTQTPSHQVTQMGQEVILRCVPISNHLYFYWYRQILGQKVEFLVSFYNNEISEKSEIFDDQFSVERPDGSNFTLKIRSTKLEDSAMYFCASSEGSGTQYFGPGTRLTVL.